The TCR beta chain described here comes from a study of T-cell reconstitution after alpha-beta-depleted transplantation in children. The CDR3 length is 15 residues. Per the germline V gene, CDR1 is DFQATT and CDR2 is SNEGSKA (reference sequence). J lost 6 bases, V lost 0 bases, and 9 bases had no gene match. Preparation of the TCRbeta library involved a method that used unique molecular identifiers. TCRdb independently ran MiXCR on the PCR reads; one entry per CDR3 protein. Among about half a million distinct CDR3 sequences listed, approximately 13% were seen once. V and J are TRBV20-1 and TRBJ2-7; TRBD1 matches at 9 bases. The TCR comes from a human donor who donated a stem cell graft to a child with combined immunodeficiency. This specimen was PBMCs from the stem cell graft donor, taken from the stem cell graft. Here the CDR3 DNA reads TGCAGTGCTAGAGATCAAGGACAGGGGACTCGCGAGCAGTACTTC. This encodes CSARDQGQGTREQYF.